This TCR beta chain was captured in a study of cytomegalovirus exposure and HLA in healthy donors (dated by TCRdb to the late 2010s). Looking at the study overall: An earlier analysis of approximately 640 of the donors reported about 250 Gb of sequence data and 100 million to 140 million unique TCR beta sequences from about 200 million T cells. An early release that covered some 630 HLA-typed donors contained around 300 gigabases of sequencing data and 70 million to 100 million unique TCR sequences. Of the roughly 400 genotyped donors, approximately 82% fell in the genetic ancestry cluster associated with self-reported Caucasian donors. The study was designed to test whether signatures of past pathogen exposure could be identified by cataloging public T cell receptors. The study profiled the T cell repertoires of some 610 subjects by immunosequencing and related them to cytomegalovirus serostatus. In addition to the first cohort of 666 subjects, a separate validation cohort of approximately 130 different subjects was used. The study combined high-throughput TCR immunosequencing, statistical association of individual TCRs with disease status, and machine learning to predict cytomegalovirus infection status. A later analysis re-examined previously published TCR beta repertoires from 500 to 700 donors and added high-resolution HLA genotyping to investigate patterns of TCR occurrence. In the later analysis, no new phenotypic data were used to find candidate immune exposures; instead, reliance was placed on TCR beta sequences and their occurrence across donors. An earlier analysis of 587 of the donors used high-throughput TCR beta sequencing to judge whether each TCR beta V gene segment behaved as functional or pseudogenic. Donor age, sex, ethnicity and CMV serostatus were compiled alongside the repertoire data. A later genetic analysis took genome-wide SNP genotypes for about 65% of the 666 donors and used that subset as a discovery cohort. Every discovery cohort repertoire had been produced on one sequencing platform. HLA typing included class I and class II loci at four-digit resolution. The number of typed donors differed by locus: about 620-640 for A, B, C, DRB1 and DQB1; some 500 for DQA1; 606 for DPA1; and roughly 450 for DPB1. Four to six DR-DQ haplotypes were handled as single units for association and clustering, since linkage in the cohort was strong. Across around 400 genotyped donors of the cohort, an average of approximately 220,000 unique TCR beta nucleotide sequences per donor were sequenced, and 15% to 20% of those sequences were non-productive.

The CDR3 sequence holds 17 residues, the cysteine and phenylalanine included. Only the CDR3 DNA stays, 51 bases, in frame from base 1. The protocol used for the library was the immunoSEQ multiplex PCR assay. For the multiplex PCR, a mixture combining 60 forward primers for TCR Vbeta segments and 13 reverse primers for TCR Jbeta segments was used. Amplification of the CDR3 region of rearranged TCR beta genes was performed with a multiplex PCR assay on genomic DNA. Amplified TCR beta libraries were sequenced as 87-base-pair reads on the Illumina HiSeq System. Per the original workflow: Across the roughly 700 repertoires, a later analysis counted approximately 83 million unique TCR beta chains, some 11 million of which were shared by at least two donors. To remove PCR and sequencing errors, raw reads were error-corrected and collapsed into unique sequences using a nearest-neighbor algorithm that merged closely related sequences. To assign V, D and J gene segments, CDR3 sequences were aligned to IMGT reference sequences. Each retained sequence needed at least a six-nucleotide match to both a V gene segment and a J gene segment. A rearrangement counted as productive if the CDR3 had no stop codons and remained in frame with V and J, and every other rearrangement counted as non-productive. CDR3 was defined by IMGT convention, running from the second conserved V-encoded cysteine to the conserved J-encoded phenylalanine. Sequences without an unambiguous match to a single V gene segment were excluded from the earlier analysis of over 500 of the donors. An earlier analysis of roughly 590 of the donors called V segments functional above 56.7% productive rearrangements and segregating when the between-donor standard deviation exceeded 5%. To diagnose cytomegalovirus status from the catalog of TCR beta chain sequences, a statistical classification framework was built. A later analysis assigned V and J genes by comparing TCR nucleotide sequences with IMGT/GENE-DB human TR gene sequences. In a later analysis, CDR3 sequences and most-parsimonious VDJ recombination scenarios were assigned using the TCRdist pipeline. A later analysis defined each TCR beta chain by its CDR3 amino acid sequence plus V-gene family, and excluded reads lacking a unique V-gene family. As a way to deal with suspected cross-contamination and a sequencing artifact, a later analysis dropped over 550 nucleotide sequences that were highly shared and had low generation probability. In a later analysis, a clonal expansion index for each public chain was calculated from normalized within-repertoire ranks of inferred template counts. Generation probabilities in a later analysis came from a VDJ recombination model fitted to out-of-frame rearrangements, and those results were checked against IGoR. In a later analysis, TCR-TCR, TCR-HLA and TCR-CMV co-occurrence was scored with hypergeometric tests, and a repertoire-size bias correction was applied to TCR pairs. In a later analysis, false discovery rates were estimated by permuting HLA or CMV assignments 20 times. A later analysis grouped co-occurring TCRs with DBSCAN, adding TCRdist sequence similarity when clustering within HLA-allele-positive subsets. Repertoires with fewer than 30,000 or more than 120,000 public chains, plus five repertoires with anomalous nucleotide sharing, were excluded from co-occurrence clustering. TCRdb mirrors the immuneACCESS table, restricted to in-frame sequences. Some clones are absent from its copies; in checked studies, under half trace to an unresolved V gene, and the reason for the others is unknown. V, J and clone size reflect that table, while D and trimming were determined from the DNA. In all, the sample holds approximately 59,000 clones, and 60% to 70% of those were seen once. The ten top clones hold under 20% of the sample.

The cohort comprised some 730 healthy bone marrow donors. At the time of sampling, all cohort members were nominally healthy, though unrecorded immune exposures were likely present. The donor was CMV seropositive and belonged to the group of 250 to 350 seropositive cohort members. A peripheral blood sample was collected from each donor, and TCR beta sequencing was performed on peripheral blood mononuclear cells. The Qiagen DNeasy Blood Extraction Kit was used to extract genomic DNA from the blood cell samples. What the study reported, not specific to this receptor: The 87-base-pair reads could not distinguish some IMGT-functional V segments, including TRBV6-2 and TRBV6-3, so those segments were excluded. Correlated functional status among segregating V segments might be attributable to linkage disequilibrium, but an unknown experimental factor could not be ruled out. In a later analysis, several top co-occurrence clusters were reported to appear linked to parvovirus B19, influenza, CMV and Epstein-Barr virus. Because counts were too low, under 20 rarely observed V segments, including chromosome 9 orphons, were left out of the earlier analysis of some 600 of the donors. Most TCR sequences were seen in very few donors, while some public TCRs were found in many individuals. Immune exposure information for the cohort was limited to CMV serostatus. The authors suggested that the approach could potentially be generalized to other disease states and immunological phenotypes. Because HLA typing was unavailable for some donors at each locus, only the typed subset was used in association tests. In vitro tests confirmed that a few of the cytomegalovirus-associated TCR beta chains recognize cytomegalovirus antigens. In a later analysis, HLA-associated TCR beta chains were found to be more clonally expanded and to have lower generation probabilities than equally common non-associated chains. Assigning TCR associations to individual alleles was difficult when HLA alleles, especially DR and DQ, strongly co-occurred. An earlier analysis of around 500 of the donors showed that most TCR beta V segments appeared in productive rearrangements either about 87% or about 30% of the time, which broadly matched IMGT annotations. According to a later analysis, most CMV-associated TCR beta chains appeared to be HLA-restricted, and the HLA associations seemed to be driven largely by CMV exposure. A group of highly shared sequence variants was considered likely to be a technical artifact of the sequencing pipeline. A later analysis associated about 16,000 TCR beta sequences with specific HLA alleles at a false discovery rate of 0.05. The classifier was reported to diagnose cytomegalovirus status with high specificity and sensitivity in both the original and validation cohorts. The cohort was sequenced for TCR beta chains only, and without alpha or paired-chain data the features that could be detected were limited. The study gave a list of around 170 TCR beta chains associated with cytomegalovirus. In a later genetic analysis, fewer N-insertions in productive TCRs were reported among donors in an Asian-associated ancestry cluster than the roughly 700-donor mean. The presence/absence analyses assumed that sequencing depth was roughly uniform across donors, and that assumption may not be true. An association between a missense DCLRE1C variant and V-gene and J-gene trimming of TCR beta chains was found in a later genetic analysis and replicated in an independent cohort. A further reported finding was that TCR beta sequences accurately predicted the HLA-A and HLA-B alleles for most subjects in the first cohort. According to a later analysis, TCR association rates differed among HLA loci, with DRB1 alleles showing the most associated TCRs and HLA-C alleles showing the fewest.

In regard to this clone: No cognate antigen has been identified for it. No qualities accompany the bases; no much larger clone lies one base away.

This sequence was found in a man in his forties or fifties in good health and CMV-seropositive. Recombination linked TRBV7-5 to TRBJ1-6; no check of the table's D call, TRBD1, against the DNA was made. TRBV7-5 is a documented pseudogene. The sequencing sample was made of PBMCs. The sequenced DNA: TGTGCCAGAAGCTTAGGGTGGGGGCCTCTTTGTAGTTCACCCCTCCACTTT. Its translation is CARSLGWGPLCSSPLHF.